The 20 T cell receptor beta chains reported below all come from one sample, sequenced in a study of blood T cell repertoires in COVID-19. Libraries were prepared by immunoSEQ multiplex PCR; TCRdb keeps only in-frame clonotypes and omits some of them. The sample has 35,000 to 45,000 clones; approximately 86% are singletons. The specimen sequenced was peripheral blood. The receptors were sampled from a human donor in a cohort sampled during active COVID-19.

This chain connects TRBV18 to TRBJ2-1, with TRBD2 identical over 11 bases. The germline V gene has CDR1 KGHSH and CDR2 LQKENI. V lost 5 bases to trimming and J lost 7 bases; unmatched junction nucleotides: 7. The CDR3 is 15 residues long. Here the CDR3 reads CASSSTIAGGNEQFF. The CDR3 DNA is TGTGCCAGCTCATCAACAATAGCGGGGGGGAATGAGCAGTTCTTC.

V usage is TRBV9 and J usage is TRBJ1-5; 7 bases agree with TRBD1. V lost 0 bases, J lost 9 bases, and 18 bases stayed unmatched. CDR1 is SGDLS, CDR2 YYNGEE, per germline. The CDR3 runs 18 residues. The CDR3, as DNA: TGTGCCAGCAGCGTAGTTTTCGGGGGACAGTCCCGTGGTAGGCCCCAGCATTTT. Residues: CASSVVFGGQSRGRPQHF.

The chain carries TRBV6-2 or TRBV6-3 and TRBJ2-7; 10 bases line up with TRBD2. This CDR3 is 16 amino acids long. The J segment lost 3 bases and the V segment lost 6 bases, leaving 11 bases of the junction unmatched. Per germline, CDR1 MNHEY and CDR2 SVGEGT. The CDR3 region has the DNA TGTGCCAGCAGCGATTTTCTAGCGGGGGCCGTCTACGAGCAGTACTTC. Its protein is CASSDFLAGAVYEQYF.

This chain connects TRBV2 to TRBJ1-5, with D possibly matching TRBD1 (6 bases). The CDR3 length is 15 residues. In germline, CDR1 is SNHLY, CDR2 FYNNEI. Deletions cut 7 bases from V and 3 bases from J, with 16 bases between. CDR3 loop: CASTTGLEVNQPQHF. The CDR3 region has the DNA TGTGCCAGCACCACAGGGTTAGAGGTCAATCAGCCCCAGCATTTT.

This clone was counted once. V usage is TRBV5-8 and J usage is TRBJ2-7; D might be TRBD1 (5 bases). Germline CDR1 is SGHTS and CDR2 is YDEGEE. Trimming took 0 bases from V and 7 from J, leaving 8 bases between them. There are 12 residues in the CDR3. The CDR3 protein is CASSLAKGEQYF. CDR3 nucleotide sequence: TGTGCCAGCAGCTTGGCCAAGGGGGAGCAGTACTTC. Looking up the rest from reference TRBV5-8 and TRBJ2-7 gives the full variable domain: EAGVTQSPTHLIKTRGQQATLRCSPISGHTSVYWYQQALGLGLQFLLWYDEGEERNRGNFPPRFSGRQFPNYSSELNVNALELEDSALYLCASSLAKGEQYFGPGTRLTVT.

The CDR3 region is CASSYVQGLGTEAFF. The CDR3 bases are TGTGCCAGCAGTTACGTACAGGGTTTGGGCACTGAAGCTTTCTTT. This rearrangement joins TRBV6-2 or TRBV6-3 to TRBJ1-1; D possibly corresponds to TRBD1 (6 bases). The V gene lost 2 bases and the J gene lost 4 bases, with 14 bases spanning the gap. This CDR3 is 15 amino acids long. The germline V gene has CDR1 MNHEY and CDR2 SVGEGT.

The genes are TRBV14 and TRBJ2-1; D ambiguous. The germline V and J ends were trimmed by 1 base and 11 bases, with 12 bases remaining between them. The germline V gene encodes CDR1 SGHDN and CDR2 FVKESK. CDR3 length: 13 residues. The CDR3 here is CASSQVPGSKQFF. The CDR3 bases are TGTGCCAGCAGCCAAGTCCCCGGGTCTAAGCAGTTCTTC.

V and J are TRBV6-2 or TRBV6-3 and TRBJ1-2, with D unclear. Trimming removed 0 bases from V and 8 bases from J, with 16 bases in between. The CDR3 runs 15 residues. From germline, CDR1 is MNHEY and CDR2 SVGEGT. CDR3 protein: CASSYSHWATGGYTF. Written as DNA, the CDR3 is TGTGCCAGCAGTTACTCCCACTGGGCAACGGGGGGCTACACCTTC.

The V call is TRBV12-2, the J call TRBJ1-2. TRBV12-2 has pseudogene status. This CDR3 is built from 18 residues. The CDR3 here is CASRLAQILRGGCYGYTF. The CDR3 coding sequence is TGTGCAAGTCGCTTAGCGCAGATCCTGAGGGGAGGGTGCTATGGCTACACCTTC.

In regard to this clone: One end of the junction varies from germline; a read error may be responsible. This chain connects TRBV7-7 to TRBJ2-3, with TRBD1 matching over 10 bases. CDR3 length equals 15 residues. Germline lookup yields CDR1 SSHAT and CDR2 FNYEAQ (reference sequence). CDR3 nucleotide sequence: TGTGCTAGCAGCACCGGGACAGGGGGCACAGATACGCAGTATTTT. Its translation: CASSTGTGGTDTQYF.

There are a few counts of this clone. The chain joins TRBV27 to TRBJ2-7; D gene uncertain. Between the trimmed V and J ends, which lost 6 bases and 6 bases, there was a span of 15 bases. CDR3 length: 13 residues. The germline V gene has CDR1 MNHEY and CDR2 SMNVEV (reference sequence). DNA of the CDR3: TGTGCCAGCAGGATCCCCGGAGAATTCGAGCAGTACTTC. Translated, it gives CASRIPGEFEQYF.

The rearrangement uses TRBV3-1 (or the pseudogene TRBV3-2) and TRBJ2-4; D gene ambiguous. V was shortened by 5 bases and J by 4 bases, with 21 bases between the two germline ends. The CDR3 runs 17 residues. Germline V gene data show CDR1 as LGHDT and CDR2 as YNNKEL (reference sequence). CDR3 region: CASSIMRPLQRKNIQYF. CDR3 DNA sequence: TGTGCCAGCAGCATTATGCGTCCTTTGCAAAGAAAAAACATTCAGTACTTC.

The chain's CDR3 is CASSDLSTRGETQYF. In nucleotides, the CDR3 is TGTGCCAGCAGTGATCTCAGCACCAGGGGAGAGACCCAGTACTTC. The chain uses TRBV2 and TRBJ2-5; D possibly corresponds to TRBD1 (6 bases). The CDR3 length is 15 residues. V was shortened by 3 bases and J by 4 bases, with 15 bases between the two germline ends. CDR1 and CDR2 (germline): SNHLY, FYNNEI.

This chain connects TRBV13 to TRBJ2-7, with D perhaps matching TRBD2 (7 bases). In germline, CDR1 is PRHDT, CDR2 FYEKMQ (reference sequence). This CDR3 is 14 amino acids long. Trimming took off 8 bases at V and 5 bases at J, with 19 bases between the two ends. The CDR3: CASLLAGGRNEQYF. The CDR3 DNA follows: TGTGCCAGCCTCTTGGCCGGGGGGCGCAACGAGCAGTACTTC.

J is TRBJ1-1 and V is TRBV6-1; 8 bases map to TRBD1. Germline V gene data show CDR1 as MNHNS and CDR2 as SASEGT. The CDR3 consists of 15 residues. The junction had 6 bases not matched to a gene; V was cut back by 6 bases and J by 0 bases. CDR3 coding DNA: TGTGCCAGCAGGGGGAACAGGGGGTTGAACACTGAAGCTTTCTTT. It specifies CASRGNRGLNTEAFF.

V is TRBV4-3 and J is TRBJ1-3; D gene ambiguous. Trimming took off 8 bases at V and 7 bases at J, with 9 bases between the two ends. This CDR3 has 11 amino acids. Germline V gene data show CDR1 as LGHNA and CDR2 as YSLEER. The CDR3 sequence: CASGRANTIYF. The DNA for the CDR3 is TGCGCCAGCGGGAGAGCCAACACCATATATTTT.

The chain carries TRBV5-4 and TRBJ2-7, with TRBD2 matching over 8 bases. Germline lookup yields CDR1 SGHNT and CDR2 YYREEE (reference sequence). The CDR3 runs 15 residues. The junction had 5 bases not matched to a gene; V was cut back by 2 bases and J by 1 base. The CDR3 DNA follows: TGTGCCAGCAGCTTCCCGTCGGGGGGGTCCTACGAGCAGTACTTC. Protein sequence: CASSFPSGGSYEQYF.

The chain recombines TRBV28 with TRBJ2-7, with D perhaps matching TRBD1 (6 bases). The CDR3 consists of 12 residues. Trimming stripped 7 bases from V and 5 bases from J, with 12 bases between. Germline V gene data show CDR1 as MDHEN and CDR2 as SYDVKM. The CDR3 protein is CASTRTENEQYF. The CDR3 DNA is TGTGCCAGCACCAGGACAGAGAACGAGCAGTACTTC.

This rearrangement joins TRBV13 to TRBJ1-1, with D uncertain. The CDR3 consists of 17 residues. The V end lost 4 bases, the J end lost 0 bases, and 18 bases lay between the germline ends. Looked up from germline, CDR1 is PRHDT and CDR2 is FYEKMQ (reference sequence). CDR3 in DNA: TGTGCCAGCAGCTCACCTCCTACGAAGCGAATGAACACTGAAGCTTTCTTT. Translation gives CASSSPPTKRMNTEAFF.

There are a few counts of this clone. J is TRBJ2-5 and V is TRBV30; D call uncertain. The germline V gene encodes CDR1 GTSNPN and CDR2 SVGIG (reference sequence). The CDR3 length is 13 residues. The germline V and J ends were trimmed by 1 base and 1 base, with 7 bases remaining between them. The CDR3 loop is CAWSDQIQETQYF. The CDR3 DNA reads TGTGCCTGGAGTGACCAGATCCAAGAGACCCAGTACTTC.